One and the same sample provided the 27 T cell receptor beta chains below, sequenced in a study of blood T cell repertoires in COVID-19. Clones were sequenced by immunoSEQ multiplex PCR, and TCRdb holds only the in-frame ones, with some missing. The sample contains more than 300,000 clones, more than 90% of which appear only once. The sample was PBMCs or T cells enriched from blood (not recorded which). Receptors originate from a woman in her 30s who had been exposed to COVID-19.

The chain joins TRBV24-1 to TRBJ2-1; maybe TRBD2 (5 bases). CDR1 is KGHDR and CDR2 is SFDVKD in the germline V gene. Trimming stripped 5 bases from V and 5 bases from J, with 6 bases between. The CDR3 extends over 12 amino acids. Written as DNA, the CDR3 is TGTGCCACCAGTGGACTACACAATGAGCAGTTCTTC. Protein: CATSGLHNEQFF.

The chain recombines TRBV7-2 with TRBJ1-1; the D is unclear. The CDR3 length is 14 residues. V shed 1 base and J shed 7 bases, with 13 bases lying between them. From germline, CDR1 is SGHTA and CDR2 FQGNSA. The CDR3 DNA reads TGTGCCAGCAGCTTAGTTCTGTCAGGCAATGAAGCTTTCTTT. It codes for CASSLVLSGNEAFF. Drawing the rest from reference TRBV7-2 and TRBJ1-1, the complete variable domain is GAGVSQSPSNKVTEKGKDVELRCDPISGHTALYWYRQSLGQGLEFLIYFQGNSAPDKSGLPSDRFSAERTGGSVSTLTIQRTQQEDSAVYLCASSLVLSGNEAFFGQGTRLTVV.

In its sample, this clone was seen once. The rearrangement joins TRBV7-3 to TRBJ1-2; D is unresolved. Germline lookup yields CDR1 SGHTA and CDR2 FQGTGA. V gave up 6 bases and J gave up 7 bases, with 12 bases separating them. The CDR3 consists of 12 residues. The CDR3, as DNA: TGTGCCAGCAGTCCTAGTCTCGGTGGCTACACCTTC. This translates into CASSPSLGGYTF.

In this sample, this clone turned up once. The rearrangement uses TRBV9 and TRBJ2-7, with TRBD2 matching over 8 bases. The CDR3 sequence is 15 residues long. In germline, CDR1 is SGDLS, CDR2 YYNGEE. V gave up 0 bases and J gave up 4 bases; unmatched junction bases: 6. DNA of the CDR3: TGTGCCAGCAGCGTAGACGATAGCGGGGCATACGAGCAGTACTTC. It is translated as CASSVDDSGAYEQYF.

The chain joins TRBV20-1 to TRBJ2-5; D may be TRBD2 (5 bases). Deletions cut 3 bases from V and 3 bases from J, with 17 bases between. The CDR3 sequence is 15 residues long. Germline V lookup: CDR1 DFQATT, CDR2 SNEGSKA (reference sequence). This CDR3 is CSASGGGPTEETQYF. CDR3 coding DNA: TGCAGTGCTAGTGGTGGCGGGCCCACGGAAGAGACCCAGTACTTC.

The CDR3 loop is CASSQGPEGYTQYF. The CDR3 DNA reads TGCGCCAGCAGCCAAGGCCCGGAGGGTTATACGCAGTATTTT. This sequence joins TRBV4-3 and TRBJ2-3, with D possibly matching TRBD2 (6 bases). V lost 1 base, J lost 7 bases, and 12 bases lay in between. This CDR3 comprises 14 residues. Germline-derived CDR1 and CDR2 are LGHNA and YSLEER.

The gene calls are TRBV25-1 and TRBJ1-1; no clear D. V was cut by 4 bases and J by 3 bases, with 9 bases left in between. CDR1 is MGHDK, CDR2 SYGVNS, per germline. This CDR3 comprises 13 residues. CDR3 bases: TGTGCCAGCAGTGTTAGCGGATACACTGAAGCTTTCTTT. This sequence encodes CASSVSGYTEAFF.

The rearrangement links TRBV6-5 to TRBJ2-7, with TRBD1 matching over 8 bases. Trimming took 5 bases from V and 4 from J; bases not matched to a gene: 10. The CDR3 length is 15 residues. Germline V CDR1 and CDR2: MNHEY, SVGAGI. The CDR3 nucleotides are TGTGCCAGCAGTACCCCCGGGACAGGCCGATACGAGCAGTACTTC. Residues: CASSTPGTGRYEQYF.

The CDR3 loop is CSVSDTLEAFF. The CDR3 DNA reads as TGCAGCGTTTCCGACACGTTGGAAGCTTTCTTT. The chain has TRBV29-1 and TRBJ1-1; D is ambiguous. Trimming removed 5 bases from V and 8 bases from J, with 12 bases in between. Germline loops: CDR1 SQVTM, CDR2 ANQGSEA. This CDR3 has 11 residues.

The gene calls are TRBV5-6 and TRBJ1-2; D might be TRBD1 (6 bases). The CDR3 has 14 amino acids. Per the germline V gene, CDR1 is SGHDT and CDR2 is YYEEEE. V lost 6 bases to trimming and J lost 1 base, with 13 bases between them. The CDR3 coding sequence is TGTGCCAGCAATCCGGGACACCATAACTATGGCTACACCTTC. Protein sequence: CASNPGHHNYGYTF.

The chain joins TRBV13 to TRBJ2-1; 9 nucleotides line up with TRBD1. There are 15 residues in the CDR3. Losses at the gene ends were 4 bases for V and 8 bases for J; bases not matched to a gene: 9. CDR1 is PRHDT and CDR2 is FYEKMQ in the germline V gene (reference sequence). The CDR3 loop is CASSSLGTGKDEQFF. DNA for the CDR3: TGTGCCAGCAGCTCTCTGGGGACAGGGAAGGATGAGCAGTTCTTC.

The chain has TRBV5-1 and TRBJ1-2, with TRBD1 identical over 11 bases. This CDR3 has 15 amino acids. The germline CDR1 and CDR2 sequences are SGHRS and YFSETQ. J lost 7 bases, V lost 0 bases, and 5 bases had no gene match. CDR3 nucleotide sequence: TGCGCCAGCAGCTTGGATGGGACAGGGGGTGCTGGCTACACCTTC. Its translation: CASSLDGTGGAGYTF.

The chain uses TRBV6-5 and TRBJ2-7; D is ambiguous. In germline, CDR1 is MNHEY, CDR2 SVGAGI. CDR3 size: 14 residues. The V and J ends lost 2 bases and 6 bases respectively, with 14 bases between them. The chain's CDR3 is CASSYGPSVLEQYF. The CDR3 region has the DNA TGTGCCAGCAGTTACGGGCCCAGTGTCCTCGAGCAGTACTTC.

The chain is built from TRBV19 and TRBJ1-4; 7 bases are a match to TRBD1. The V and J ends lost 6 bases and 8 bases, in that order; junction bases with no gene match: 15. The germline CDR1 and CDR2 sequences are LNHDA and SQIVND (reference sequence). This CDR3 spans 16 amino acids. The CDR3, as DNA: TGTGCCAGTAGGATCGGGCCGGGACAGAAAGAAGAAAAACTGTTTTTT. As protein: CASRIGPGQKEEKLFF.

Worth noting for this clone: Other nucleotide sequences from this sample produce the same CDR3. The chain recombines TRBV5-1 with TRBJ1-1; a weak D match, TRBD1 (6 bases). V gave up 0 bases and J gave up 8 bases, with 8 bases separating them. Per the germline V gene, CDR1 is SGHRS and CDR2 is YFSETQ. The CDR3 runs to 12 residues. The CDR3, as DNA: TGCGCCAGCAGCTTGGTGGGGACAGAAGCTTTCTTT. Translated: CASSLVGTEAFF.

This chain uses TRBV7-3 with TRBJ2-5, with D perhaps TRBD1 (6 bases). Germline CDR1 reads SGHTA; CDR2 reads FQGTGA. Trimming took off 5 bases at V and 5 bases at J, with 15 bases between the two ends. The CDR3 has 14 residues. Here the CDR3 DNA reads TGTGCCAGCAGCCCCACAGGGTCATGGGAGACCCAGTACTTC. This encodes CASSPTGSWETQYF.

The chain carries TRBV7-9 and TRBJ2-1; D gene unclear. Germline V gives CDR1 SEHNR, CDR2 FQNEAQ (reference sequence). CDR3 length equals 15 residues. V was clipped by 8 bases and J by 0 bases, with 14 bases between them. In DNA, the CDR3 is TGTGCCAGCCGCCTCGAGCCCGACTCCTACAATGAGCAGTTCTTC. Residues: CASRLEPDSYNEQFF.

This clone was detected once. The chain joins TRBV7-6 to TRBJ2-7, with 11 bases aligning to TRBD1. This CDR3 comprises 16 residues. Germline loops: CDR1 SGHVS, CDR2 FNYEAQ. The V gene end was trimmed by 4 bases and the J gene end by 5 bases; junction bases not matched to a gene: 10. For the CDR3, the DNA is TGTGCCAGCAGCTCCAGGACAGGGGGCTATCGTGACGAGCAGTACTTC. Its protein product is CASSSRTGGYRDEQYF. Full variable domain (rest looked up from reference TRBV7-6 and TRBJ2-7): GAGVSQSPRYKVTKRGQDVALRCDPISGHVSLYWYRQALGQGPEFLTYFNYEAQQDKSGLPNDRFSAERPEGSISTLTIQRTEQRDSAMYRCASSSRTGGYRDEQYFGPGTRLTVT.

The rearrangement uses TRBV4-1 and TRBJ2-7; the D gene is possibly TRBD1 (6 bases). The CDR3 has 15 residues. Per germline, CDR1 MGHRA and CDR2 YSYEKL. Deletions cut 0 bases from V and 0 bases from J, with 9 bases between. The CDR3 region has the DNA TGCGCCAGCAGCCAAGATGTAGGGGGCTCCTACGAGCAGTACTTC. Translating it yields CASSQDVGGSYEQYF.

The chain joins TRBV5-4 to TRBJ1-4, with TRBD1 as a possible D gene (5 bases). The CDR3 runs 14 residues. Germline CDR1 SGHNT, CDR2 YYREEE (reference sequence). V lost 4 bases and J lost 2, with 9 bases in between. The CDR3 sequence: CASSRAGTNEKLFF. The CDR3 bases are TGTGCCAGCAGCAGGGCAGGGACTAATGAAAAACTGTTTTTT. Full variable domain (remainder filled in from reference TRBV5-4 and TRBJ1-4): ETGVTQSPTHLIKTRGQQVTLRCSSQSGHNTVSWYQQALGQGPQFIFQYYREEENGRGNFPPRFSGLQFPNYSSELNVNALELDDSALYLCASSRAGTNEKLFFGSGTQLSVL.

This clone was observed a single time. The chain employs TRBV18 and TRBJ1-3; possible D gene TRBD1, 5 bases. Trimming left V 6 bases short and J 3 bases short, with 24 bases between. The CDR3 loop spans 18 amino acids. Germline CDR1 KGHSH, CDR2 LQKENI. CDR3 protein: CASSRLGTGEESGNTIYF. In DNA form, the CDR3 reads TGTGCCAGCTCGCGTTTAGGGACGGGGGAAGAAAGTGGAAACACCATATATTTT.

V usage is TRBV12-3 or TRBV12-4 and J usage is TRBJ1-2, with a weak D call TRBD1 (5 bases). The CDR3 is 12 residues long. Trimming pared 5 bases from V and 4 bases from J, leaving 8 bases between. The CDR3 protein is CASSQTAYGYTF. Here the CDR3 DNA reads TGTGCCAGCAGTCAGACAGCCTATGGCTACACCTTC.

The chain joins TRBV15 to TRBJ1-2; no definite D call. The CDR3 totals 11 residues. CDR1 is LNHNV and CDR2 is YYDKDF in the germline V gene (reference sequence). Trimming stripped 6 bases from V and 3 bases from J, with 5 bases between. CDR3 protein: CATRQDYGYTF. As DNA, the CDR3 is TGTGCCACCAGGCAGGACTATGGCTACACCTTC.

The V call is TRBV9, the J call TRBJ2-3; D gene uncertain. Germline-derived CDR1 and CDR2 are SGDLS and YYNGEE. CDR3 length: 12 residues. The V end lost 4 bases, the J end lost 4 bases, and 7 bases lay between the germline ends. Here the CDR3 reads CASSPSPDTQYF. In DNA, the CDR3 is TGTGCCAGCAGCCCCTCCCCAGATACGCAGTATTTT.

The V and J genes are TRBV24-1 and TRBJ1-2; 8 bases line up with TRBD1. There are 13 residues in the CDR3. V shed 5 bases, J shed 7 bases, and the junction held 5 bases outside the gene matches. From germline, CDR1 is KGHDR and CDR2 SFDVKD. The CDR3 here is CATSATGGGGYTF. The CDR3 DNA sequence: TGTGCCACCAGTGCCACAGGGGGGGGTGGCTACACCTTC.

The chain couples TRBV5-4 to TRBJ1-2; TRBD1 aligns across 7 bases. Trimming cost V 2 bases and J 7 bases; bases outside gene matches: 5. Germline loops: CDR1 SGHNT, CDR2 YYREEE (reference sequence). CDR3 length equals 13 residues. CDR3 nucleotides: TGTGCCAGCAGCTTTACAGGGGTCTCTGGCTACACCTTC. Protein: CASSFTGVSGYTF.

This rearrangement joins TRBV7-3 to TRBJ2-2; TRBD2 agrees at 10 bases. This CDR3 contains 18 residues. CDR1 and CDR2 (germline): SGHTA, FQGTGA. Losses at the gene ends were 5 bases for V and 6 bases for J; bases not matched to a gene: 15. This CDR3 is CASSKSPPLAGSSGELFF. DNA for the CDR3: TGTGCCAGCAGCAAATCTCCCCCACTAGCGGGGTCCTCCGGGGAGCTGTTTTTT.